This T cell receptor beta chain came from a study of T cell repertoires in cytomegalovirus infection. TCRdb reprocessed the reads via MiXCR and lists one record per CDR3 protein. The sample lists about half a million distinct CDR3 sequences, about 42% occurring once. With regard to this clonotype: Its target is not known.

V was trimmed by 3 bases and J by 4 bases, leaving 15 bases between them. Per germline, CDR1 SGHAT and CDR2 FQNNGV. The CDR3 extends over 15 amino acids. The TCR sequence derives from a human donor in good health (CMV status not recorded). Some clones in this sample may be carry-over from other donors' samples. This specimen consisted of cultured PBMCs, obtained from culture after CMV antigen stimulation. V and J are TRBV11-2 and TRBJ1-1; unclear D gene. DNA of the CDR3: TGTGCCAGCAGCTTCATCCGGGGTAAGGGCACTGAAGCTTTCTTT. Translating it yields CASSFIRGKGTEAFF.